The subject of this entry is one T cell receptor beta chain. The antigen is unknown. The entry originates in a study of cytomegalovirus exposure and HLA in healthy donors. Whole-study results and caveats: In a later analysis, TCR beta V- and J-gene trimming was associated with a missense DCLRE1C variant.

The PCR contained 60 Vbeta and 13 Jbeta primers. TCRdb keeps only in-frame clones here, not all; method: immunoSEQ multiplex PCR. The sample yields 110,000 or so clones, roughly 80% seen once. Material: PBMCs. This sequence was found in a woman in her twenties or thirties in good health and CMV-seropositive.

This CDR3 is CASSVGSFNSPLHF. CDR3 sequence (DNA): TGTGCCAGCAGCGTGGGCAGTTTTAACTCACCCCTCCACTTT. The chain has TRBV9 and TRBJ1-6; D remains ambiguous. The CDR3 is made up of 14 amino acids. CDR1 is SGDLS, CDR2 YYNGEE, per germline. V was cut by 2 bases and J by 10 bases, with 13 bases left in between.